This T cell receptor beta chain was profiled in a study of T cells in Graves' hyperthyroidism and ophthalmopathy. General observations from the study: The model identified upcoming ophthalmopathy a median about 7.1 months ahead of onset.

Trimming left V 1 base short and J 2 bases short, with 18 bases between. Germline CDR1 reads DFQATT; CDR2 reads SNEGSKA (reference sequence). The CDR3 is 17 amino acids. Researchers took RNA transcripts and amplified the TCR beta CDR3 regions from them. With the HTBI primer set, the TCR CDR3 went through a first round of RT-PCR. TCRdb itself ran the multiplex PCR reads through MiXCR, one entry per CDR3 protein. The sample records 380,000 or so distinct CDR3 sequences, approximately 15% being singletons. Hyperthyroidism patients were newly diagnosed, had disease duration under 2 months, and were aged 18 to 65 years. This clonotype was detected many times. Its antigen is currently unknown.

The sequenced sample consisted of blood. This TCR was sampled from a woman between 25 and 40 years old with Graves' hyperthyroidism. The rearrangement joins TRBV20-1 to TRBJ1-5; maybe TRBD1 (5 bases). In DNA, the CDR3 is TGCAGTGCTAGAGGGGACGGGGGGACGGGGCGCAATCAGCCCCAGCATTTT. Encoded protein: CSARGDGGTGRNQPQHF.